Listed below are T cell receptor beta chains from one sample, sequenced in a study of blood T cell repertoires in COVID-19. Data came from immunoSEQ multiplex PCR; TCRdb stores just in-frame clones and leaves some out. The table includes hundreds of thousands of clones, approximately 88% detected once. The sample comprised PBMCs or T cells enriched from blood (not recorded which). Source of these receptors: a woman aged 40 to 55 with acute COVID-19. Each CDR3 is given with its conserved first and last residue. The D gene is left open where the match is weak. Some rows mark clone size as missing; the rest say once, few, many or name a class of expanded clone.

TGTGCCAGTGGTGACAGGGGGCTCCCCTATGGCTACACCTTC CASGDRGLPYGYTF TRBJ1-2 once TRBV19 TRBD1
TGTGCCAGCAGTCCCAGGGCCACTGAAGCTTTCTTT CASSPRATEAFF TRBJ1-1 once TRBV7-9 -
TGCGCCAGCAGCGGGACAGGTTATAGCAATCAGCCCCAGCATTTT CASSGTGYSNQPQHF TRBJ1-5 - TRBV10-2 TRBD1
TGTGCCAGCAGCTTGGGCGGGCCATCCTACGAGCAGTACTTC CASSLGGPSYEQYF TRBJ2-7 - TRBV5-6 -
TGTGCCAGCAGCTTAGGGACAGGGGTCAATCAGCCCCAGCATTTT CASSLGTGVNQPQHF TRBJ1-5 - TRBV7-9 TRBD1
TGTGCCATCAGTGCTGGACTAGCGGAATACTACAATGAGCAGTTCTTC CAISAGLAEYYNEQFF TRBJ2-1 - TRBV10-3 TRBD2
TGCGCCAGCAGCCAAACAATCCTCTCAGGGGGCATAAATTCACCCCTCCACTTT CASSQTILSGGINSPLHF TRBJ1-6 - TRBV4-1 TRBD1
TGTGCCACCAGTGATCACACACAGGCGTCCTACGAGCAGTACTTC CATSDHTQASYEQYF TRBJ2-7 - TRBV24-1 -
TGTGCCAGCAGCGGGAGGGCCAGGGTGTCCTCTGGGGCCAACGTCCTGACTTTC CASSGRARVSSGANVLTF TRBJ2-6 - TRBV5-6 TRBD2
TGCGCCAGCAGCTTCCTGGGACTAGTAGCGGCCGGGGAGCTGTTTTTT CASSFLGLVAAGELFF TRBJ2-2 - TRBV5-1 TRBD2
TGCGCCAGCAGCCTTTGGACTAGCGGGAACAATGAGCAGTTCTTC CASSLWTSGNNEQFF TRBJ2-1 - TRBV4-1 TRBD2
TGTGCCAGCAGTCACCAAGGGGGCATGAGGGAGCTGTTTTTT CASSHQGGMRELFF TRBJ2-2 - TRBV6-5 TRBD1
TGTGCCAGCAGCTTCGGGAGCACAGATACGCAGTATTTT CASSFGSTDTQYF TRBJ2-3 once TRBV5-4 -
TGTGCCAGCAGCGAGTTTGGGGGGTGGACTGAAGCTTTCTTT CASSEFGGWTEAFF TRBJ1-1 - TRBV2 -
TGTGCTAGTGGCTCCGGGACAGGCAAAAACATTCAGTACTTC CASGSGTGKNIQYF TRBJ2-4 - TRBV12-5 TRBD1
TGCAGCGTTGAGTCAGTAGCAACAGATACGCAGTATTTT CSVESVATDTQYF TRBJ2-3 - TRBV29-1 -
TGTGCCAGCAGCCAAGGCGGAAGTCGTGGGGAGACCCAGTACTTC CASSQGGSRGETQYF TRBJ2-5 - TRBV3-1/TRBV3-2 -
TGTGCCAGCAGCTTAAAACTAGCGGGGGCCTCAGATACGCAGTATTTT CASSLKLAGASDTQYF TRBJ2-3 - TRBV7-2 TRBD2
TGCGCCAGCAGCCAAGATTCAGGGGAAGATGGCTACACCTTC CASSQDSGEDGYTF TRBJ1-2 - TRBV4-1 -
TGTGCCAGCAGCCCCTATTTGGACAGGAACACTGAAGCTTTCTTT CASSPYLDRNTEAFF TRBJ1-1 few TRBV5-4 -
TGTGCCAGCAGTGACGGGACAGCCTATACGCAGTATTTT CASSDGTAYTQYF TRBJ2-3 - TRBV6-1 TRBD1
TGTGCCAGCAGTTTCAGGGACAGGGGATACAATGAGCAGTTCTTC CASSFRDRGYNEQFF TRBJ2-1 - TRBV27 TRBD1
TGTGCCAGCAGCTTGGTGGCAGAGAACACTGAAGCTTTCTTT CASSLVAENTEAFF TRBJ1-1 few TRBV5-5 -
TGTGCCAGCAGCTTGAGGAGTGCAGCCTACAATGAGCAGTTCTTC CASSLRSAAYNEQFF TRBJ2-1 - TRBV5-8 -
TGTGCCAGCAGTTACTCTGTGGAAACGGGTCAGCCCCAGCATTTT CASSYSVETGQPQHF TRBJ1-5 - TRBV6-5 -
TGTGCCAGCAGCCCCGGGGGACCGAGCTATGGCTACACCTTC CASSPGGPSYGYTF TRBJ1-2 - TRBV3-1/TRBV3-2 -
TGTGCCAGCTCACCACCGGGACAGGGATCCCATGGCTACACCTTC CASSPPGQGSHGYTF TRBJ1-2 - TRBV18 TRBD1
TGTGCCACCAGCACCCGACAGGGGTGGACTGAAGCTTTCTTT CATSTRQGWTEAFF TRBJ1-1 - TRBV15 TRBD1
TGTGCCAGCAGCTTAGCTATCTCTTCCTACGAGCAGTACTTC CASSLAISSYEQYF TRBJ2-7 few TRBV7-8 -
TGTGCCAGCAGCGTCAATCAGGGTCGCTACAATGAGCAGTTCTTC CASSVNQGRYNEQFF TRBJ2-1 - TRBV9 -
TGTGCCAGCATGAGAACGAGCTCCTACGAGCAGTACTTC CASMRTSSYEQYF TRBJ2-7 - TRBV6-5 -
TGTGCCAGCAGCCAAGGACAGGGCTATAATTCACCCCTCCACTTT CASSQGQGYNSPLHF TRBJ1-6 - TRBV3-1/TRBV3-2 TRBD1
TGTGCCAGCATCTACAGGCCGGATTTATGGTCCTATAATTCACCCCTCCACTTT CASIYRPDLWSYNSPLHF TRBJ1-6 - TRBV2 -